The 9 T cell receptor beta chains given below trace back to one sample, sequenced in a study of T-cell reconstitution after alpha-beta-depleted transplantation in children. Preparation of the TCRbeta library involved a method that used unique molecular identifiers. MiXCR, applied by TCRdb to the PCR reads, yields one record per CDR3 protein. The table includes 200,000 to 250,000 distinct CDR3 sequences, roughly 8% detected once. The sample here was PBMCs, mostly from graft donor cells, taken 180 days after TCRalphabeta/CD19-depleted stem cell transplant. The source is a male patient aged 10 to 17 who had a stem cell transplant for acute lymphoblastic leukemia, so the T cells may come from the graft donor.

As concerns this clonotype: It may be a read error: a sequence one base away is much more abundant. The J gene is TRBJ1-5, the V gene TRBV9; unclear D gene. CDR1 is SGDLS, CDR2 YYNGEE, per germline. The CDR3 runs 13 residues. V was clipped by 7 bases and J by 2 bases, with 10 bases between them. The CDR3 DNA reads TGTGCCAGCTCCCCAAACCGCAATCAGCCCCAGCATTTT. Protein product: CASSPNRNQPQHF.

This clonotype was seen repeatedly, ten times or more. This chain links TRBV7-8 with TRBJ2-3; D is uncertain. V lost 5 bases and J lost 2, with 23 bases in between. CDR3 length: 18 amino acids. CDR1 is SGHVS, CDR2 FQNEAQ, per germline. The chain's CDR3 is CASSHPRRGRSLTDTQYF. In nucleotides, the CDR3 is TGTGCCAGCAGCCATCCCCGACGAGGACGGAGCCTCACAGATACGCAGTATTTT.

The chain is built from TRBV4-2 and TRBJ2-2; D may match TRBD1 or TRBD2 (6 bases each). Per the germline V gene, CDR1 is LGHNA and CDR2 is YNFKEQ. Trimming pared 8 bases from V and 6 bases from J, leaving 13 bases between. The CDR3 loop spans 13 amino acids. CDR3 sequence reads: CASATGGPGELFF. In DNA form, the CDR3 reads TGTGCCAGCGCCACCGGGGGCCCCGGGGAGCTGTTTTTT.

The table lists this clonotype with many counts. The chain links TRBV4-1 to TRBJ2-3, with D perhaps matching TRBD1 (6 bases). The CDR3 runs to 16 residues. Trimming pared 1 base from V and 0 bases from J, leaving 11 bases between. In germline, CDR1 is MGHRA, CDR2 YSYEKL. CDR3 amino acids: CASSQAGTPSTDTQYF. The CDR3 DNA reads TGCGCCAGCAGCCAAGCAGGGACACCTAGCACAGATACGCAGTATTTT.

A note on this clonotype: A single base separates this from a much larger clone, so it may be a read error. The CDR3: CASSPRALETQYF. The DNA for the CDR3 is TGTGCCAGCAGCCCCCGGGCGCTGGAGACCCAGTACTTC. The V call is TRBV7-3, the J call TRBJ2-5; the D is unclear. The germline gives CDR1 SGHTA, CDR2 FQGTGA. V dropped 5 bases and J dropped 5 bases, with 12 bases sitting between them. This CDR3 contains 13 residues.

Ten or more counts support this clonotype. V usage is TRBV29-1 and J usage is TRBJ1-2; the D gene is possibly TRBD1 (6 bases). Trimming removed 3 bases from V and 3 bases from J, with 11 bases in between. CDR3 length equals 13 residues. Germline lookup yields CDR1 SQVTM and CDR2 ANQGSEA. The CDR3 reads CSVEAGTYYGYTF. CDR3 DNA sequence: TGCAGCGTTGAGGCCGGGACATACTATGGCTACACCTTC.

There are many counts of this clonotype. The chain combines TRBV12-3 or TRBV12-4 with TRBJ1-3; TRBD1 aligns across 10 bases. Trimming cost V 3 bases and J 1 base; bases outside gene matches: 3. CDR3 length: 16 residues. The CDR3 protein is CASSFRQGASGNTIYF. The DNA of the CDR3 is TGTGCCAGCAGTTTCAGACAGGGGGCATCTGGAAACACCATATATTTT.

This clonotype occurred many times. The J gene is TRBJ2-3, the V gene TRBV6-5; weak D call: TRBD1 (6 bases). Germline V gene lookup returns CDR1 MNHEY and CDR2 SVGAGI. The CDR3 is 15 amino acids. V was cut by 5 bases and J by 6 bases, with 18 bases left in between. The CDR3 DNA reads TGTGCCAGCAGTCTCCCAGGGGCGGGTTCGGATACGCAGTATTTT. It yields the protein CASSLPGAGSDTQYF.

In this sample, this clonotype turned up many times. The chain uses TRBV6-5 and TRBJ2-1, with a possible D match to TRBD2 (7 bases). The CDR3 length is 19 residues. Trimming pared 2 bases from V and 9 bases from J, leaving 29 bases between. Germline lookup yields CDR1 MNHEY and CDR2 SVGAGI. CDR3 DNA: TGTGCCAGCAGTTACCCCTCGCCTCTAGCGTCCCGAGGGGGGGGTGAGCAGTTCTTC. Its protein product is CASSYPSPLASRGGGEQFF.